The present T cell receptor (beta chain) was sequenced within a study of T cells in localized non-small cell lung cancer. Produced via immunoSEQ multiplex PCR; TCRdb's table is partial and in-frame only. The sample contains about 52,000 clones, 85% to 90% of which appear only once. V shed 5 bases and J 3 bases; nucleotides not matched to a gene: 8. This CDR3 is built from 15 residues. Per the germline V gene, CDR1 is LNHNV and CDR2 is YYDKDF (reference sequence). Specimen: PBMCs, collected before any cancer treatment. The rearrangement uses TRBV15 and TRBJ1-1; 8 bases fit TRBD1. The source is a female donor with stage II lung adenocarcinoma. The CDR3, as DNA: TGTGCCACCAGCGGGCAGGGGGCGCCTGACACTGAAGCTTTCTTT. Translating it yields CATSGQGAPDTEAFF.